Included here is one T cell receptor (beta chain) sequence, with context. What it binds is unknown. The CDR3 has 13 amino acids. Deletions cut 0 bases from V and 4 bases from J, with 9 bases between. Per the germline V gene, CDR1 is GTSNPN and CDR2 is SVGIG (reference sequence). This entry is derived from a study of shared clonotypes between healthy human individuals. Study-wide findings and caveats: Sharing across four donors was highest in naive CD4 (approximately 5%) and lowest in memory CD8 (about 0.4%). The study found lower generation probabilities in non-shared clonotypes than in those shared by all four donors.

Naive-designated CD8 cells lacked CD45RO, were positively enriched for CCR7, and omitted terminally differentiated effector memory CD45RA+ cells. HIV-negative, healthy adults without recent acute infections or vaccinations were the donors. Replicate PCRs run on sorted subsets employed roughly 190 ng DNA, approximately 30,000 T cell genomes. Profiled with immunoSEQ multiplex PCR; TCRdb holds only in-frame clones, not every one. The sample yields hundreds of thousands of clones, 90% to 98% seen once. The rearrangement uses TRBV30 and TRBJ1-1, with a possible D match to TRBD1 (6 bases). The sequencing input was naive CD8+ T cells sorted from blood. This receptor was identified in a man aged 30-40 years in good health. The CDR3 loop is CAWSVGGITEAFF. CDR3 bases: TGTGCCTGGAGTGTAGGGGGGATCACTGAAGCTTTCTTT.